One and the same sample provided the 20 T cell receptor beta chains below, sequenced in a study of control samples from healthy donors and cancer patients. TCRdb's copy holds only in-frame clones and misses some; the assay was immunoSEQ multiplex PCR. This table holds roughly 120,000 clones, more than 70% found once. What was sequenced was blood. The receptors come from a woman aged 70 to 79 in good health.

The chain's CDR3 is CASSRGDTQYF. For the CDR3, the DNA is TGTGCCAGCTCACGAGGAGATACGCAGTATTTT. The rearrangement links TRBV18 to TRBJ2-3; D gene ambiguous. Between the trimmed V and J ends, which lost 4 bases and 5 bases, there was a span of 4 bases. This CDR3 is built from 11 residues. In germline, CDR1 is KGHSH, CDR2 LQKENI.

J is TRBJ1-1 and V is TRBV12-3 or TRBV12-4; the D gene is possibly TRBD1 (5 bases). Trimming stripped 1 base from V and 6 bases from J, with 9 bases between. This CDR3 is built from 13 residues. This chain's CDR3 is CASSLEGSPEAFF. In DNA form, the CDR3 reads TGTGCCAGCAGTTTAGAGGGGTCCCCTGAAGCTTTCTTT.

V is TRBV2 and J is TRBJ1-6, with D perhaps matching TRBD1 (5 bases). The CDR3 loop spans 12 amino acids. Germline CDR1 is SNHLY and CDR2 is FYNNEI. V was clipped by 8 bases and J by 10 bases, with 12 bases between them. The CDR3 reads CASASGYSPLHF. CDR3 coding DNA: TGTGCCAGCGCCTCAGGGTACTCACCCCTCCACTTT.

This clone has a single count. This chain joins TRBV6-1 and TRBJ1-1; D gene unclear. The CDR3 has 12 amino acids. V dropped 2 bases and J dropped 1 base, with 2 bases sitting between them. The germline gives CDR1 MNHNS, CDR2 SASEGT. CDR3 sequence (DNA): TGTGCCAGCAGTGAACAGAACACTGAAGCTTTCTTT. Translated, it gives CASSEQNTEAFF.

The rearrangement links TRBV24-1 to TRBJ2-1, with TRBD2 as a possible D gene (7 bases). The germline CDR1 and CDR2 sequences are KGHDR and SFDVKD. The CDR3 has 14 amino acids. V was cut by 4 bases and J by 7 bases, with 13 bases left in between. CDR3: CATSERGGLNEQFF. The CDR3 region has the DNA TGTGCCACCAGTGAGAGGGGGGGCCTTAATGAGCAGTTCTTC.

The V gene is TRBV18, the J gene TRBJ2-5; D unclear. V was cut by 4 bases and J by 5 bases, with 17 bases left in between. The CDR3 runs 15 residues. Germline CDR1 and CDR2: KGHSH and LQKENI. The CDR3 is CASSLLTGPSETQYF. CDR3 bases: TGTGCCAGCTCACTCCTTACGGGTCCTTCTGAGACCCAGTACTTC.

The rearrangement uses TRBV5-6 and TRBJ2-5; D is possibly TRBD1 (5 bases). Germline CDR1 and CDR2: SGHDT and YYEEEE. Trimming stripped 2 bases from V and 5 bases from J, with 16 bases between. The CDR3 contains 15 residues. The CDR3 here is CASSFESQGRETQYF. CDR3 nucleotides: TGTGCCAGCAGCTTTGAGTCGCAGGGTCGGGAGACCCAGTACTTC.

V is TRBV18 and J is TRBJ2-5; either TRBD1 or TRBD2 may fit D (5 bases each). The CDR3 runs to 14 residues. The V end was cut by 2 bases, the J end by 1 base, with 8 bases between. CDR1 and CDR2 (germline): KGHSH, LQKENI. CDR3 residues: CASSPEGSQETQYF. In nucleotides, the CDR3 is TGTGCCAGCTCACCAGAGGGGAGCCAAGAGACCCAGTACTTC.

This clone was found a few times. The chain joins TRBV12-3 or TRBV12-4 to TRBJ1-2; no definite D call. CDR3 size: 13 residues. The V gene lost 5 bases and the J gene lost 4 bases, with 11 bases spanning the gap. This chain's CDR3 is CASSPAGFYGYTF. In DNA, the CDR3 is TGTGCCAGCAGTCCCGCGGGGTTCTATGGCTACACCTTC.

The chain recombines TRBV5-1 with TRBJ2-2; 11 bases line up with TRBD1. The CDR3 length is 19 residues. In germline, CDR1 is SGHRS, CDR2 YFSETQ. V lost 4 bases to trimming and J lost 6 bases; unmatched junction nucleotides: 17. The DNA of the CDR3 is TGCGCCAGCAGCCCGACGCCTTTTGGGACAGGGGGTGCCCCCGGGGAGCTGTTTTTT. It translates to CASSPTPFGTGGAPGELFF. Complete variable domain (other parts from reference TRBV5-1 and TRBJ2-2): KAGVTQTPRYLIKTRGQQVTLSCSPISGHRSVSWYQQTPGQGLQFLFEYFSETQRNKGNFPGRFSGRQFSNSRSEMNVSTLELGDSALYLCASSPTPFGTGGAPGELFFGEGSRLTVL.

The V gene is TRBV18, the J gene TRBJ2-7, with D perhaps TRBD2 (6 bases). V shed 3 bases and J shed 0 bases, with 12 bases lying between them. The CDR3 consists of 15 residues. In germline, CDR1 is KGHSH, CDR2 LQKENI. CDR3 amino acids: CASSPGLANSYEQYF. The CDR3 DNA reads TGTGCCAGCTCACCGGGTCTAGCGAACTCCTACGAGCAGTACTTC.

The CDR3 DNA is TGTGCCAGCAGCTTCCTAGGCCCTGGTCAGCCCCAGCATTTT. Translation gives CASSFLGPGQPQHF. V gene TRBV7-9 combines with J gene TRBJ1-5; unclear D gene. Germline V gene lookup returns CDR1 SEHNR and CDR2 FQNEAQ (reference sequence). Trimming stripped 3 bases from V and 6 bases from J, with 12 bases between. The length of the CDR3 is 14 residues.

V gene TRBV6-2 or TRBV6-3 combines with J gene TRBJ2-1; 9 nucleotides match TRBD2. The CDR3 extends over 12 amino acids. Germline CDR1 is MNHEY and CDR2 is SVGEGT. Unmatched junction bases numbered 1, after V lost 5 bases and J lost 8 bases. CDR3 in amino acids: CASSRLADEQFF. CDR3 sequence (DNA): TGTGCCAGCAGTAGACTAGCGGATGAGCAGTTCTTC.

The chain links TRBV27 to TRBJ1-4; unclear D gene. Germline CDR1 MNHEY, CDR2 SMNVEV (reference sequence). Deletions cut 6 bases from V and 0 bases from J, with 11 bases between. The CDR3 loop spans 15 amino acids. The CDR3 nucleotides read TGTGCCAGCAGAGGTTTAAGCGCAACTAATGAAAAACTGTTTTTT. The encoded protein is CASRGLSATNEKLFF.

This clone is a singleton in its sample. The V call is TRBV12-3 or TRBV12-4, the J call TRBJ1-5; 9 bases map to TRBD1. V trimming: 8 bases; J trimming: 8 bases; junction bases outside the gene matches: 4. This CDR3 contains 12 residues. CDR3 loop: CASGQGTKPQHF. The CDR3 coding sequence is TGTGCCAGCGGACAGGGGACCAAGCCCCAGCATTTT.

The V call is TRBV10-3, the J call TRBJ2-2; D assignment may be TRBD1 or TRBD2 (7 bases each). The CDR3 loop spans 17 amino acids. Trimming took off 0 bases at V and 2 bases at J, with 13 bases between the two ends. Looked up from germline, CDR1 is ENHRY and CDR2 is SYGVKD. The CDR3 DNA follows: TGTGCCATCAGTGAGTCTGGGAGGGACAGCAACACCGGGGAGCTGTTTTTT. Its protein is CAISESGRDSNTGELFF.

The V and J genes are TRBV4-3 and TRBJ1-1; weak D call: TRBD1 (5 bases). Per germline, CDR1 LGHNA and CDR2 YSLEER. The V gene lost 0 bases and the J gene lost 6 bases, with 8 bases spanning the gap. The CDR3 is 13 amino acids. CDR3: CASSQDTRAEAFF. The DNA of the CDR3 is TGCGCCAGCAGCCAAGATACCAGGGCTGAAGCTTTCTTT.

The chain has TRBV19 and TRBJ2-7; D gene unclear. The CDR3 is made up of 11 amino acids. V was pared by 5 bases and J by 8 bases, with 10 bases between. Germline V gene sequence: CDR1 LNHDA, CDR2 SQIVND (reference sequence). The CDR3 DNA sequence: TGTGCCAGTAGTTACCAGGCAAAGCAGTACTTC. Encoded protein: CASSYQAKQYF.

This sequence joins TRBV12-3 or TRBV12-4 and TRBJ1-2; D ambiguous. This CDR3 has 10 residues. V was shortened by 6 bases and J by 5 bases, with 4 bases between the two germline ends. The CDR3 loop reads CASRRYGYTF. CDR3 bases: TGTGCCAGCAGACGGTATGGCTACACCTTC.

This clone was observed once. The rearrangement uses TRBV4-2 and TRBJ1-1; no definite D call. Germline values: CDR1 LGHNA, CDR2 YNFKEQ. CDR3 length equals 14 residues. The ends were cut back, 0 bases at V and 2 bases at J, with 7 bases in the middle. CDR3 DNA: TGTGCCAGCAGCCAAGAGGCGTTTAACACTGAAGCTTTCTTT. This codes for CASSQEAFNTEAFF.